The 22 T cell receptor beta chains below were found in one sample sequenced in a study of T cells after somatic rescue of genetic block. The data were produced by immunoSEQ multiplex PCR, yet TCRdb's version contains in-frame clones alone and is incomplete. The profile shows approximately 71,000 clones, 92% of them singletons. The sequenced material came from peripheral blood mononuclear cells (PBMCs). The receptors derive from a man in his forties.

The V call is TRBV5-1, the J call TRBJ2-6; the match to TRBD1 covers 7 bases. V shed 1 base, J shed 2 bases, and the junction held 6 bases outside the gene matches. Germline V CDR1 and CDR2: SGHRS, YFSETQ. The CDR3 totals 17 residues. CDR3 region: CASSLWSGGAGANVLTF. CDR3 nucleotide sequence: TGCGCCAGCAGCTTGTGGTCAGGGGGTGCTGGGGCCAACGTCCTGACTTTC.

The V call is TRBV25-1, the J call TRBJ2-5; D is unclear. This CDR3 is built from 13 residues. V gave up 5 bases and J gave up 2 bases, with 9 bases separating them. Germline CDR1 and CDR2: MGHDK and SYGVNS. CDR3 coding DNA: TGTGCCAGCAGTCCTTGGGATCAAGAGACCCAGTACTTC. Translating gives CASSPWDQETQYF. Based on the CDR3 plus reference TRBV25-1 and TRBJ2-5, the full variable domain is EADIYQTPRYLVIGTGKKITLECSQTMGHDKMYWYQQDPGMELHLIHYSYGVNSTEKGDLSSESTVSRIRTEHFPLTLESARPSHTSQYLCASSPWDQETQYFGPGTRLLVL.

This clone is a singleton in its sample. This chain connects TRBV14 to TRBJ2-1; 10 bases map to TRBD2. Germline assignment: CDR1 SGHDN and CDR2 FVKESK. The CDR3 sequence is 19 residues long. V gave up 3 bases and J gave up 4 bases; unmatched junction bases: 15. The CDR3 bases are TGTGCCAGCAGCCAGGGACTGTACCTAGCGGGAGACTCTTACAATGAGCAGTTCTTC. Amino acid sequence: CASSQGLYLAGDSYNEQFF.

The V gene is TRBV6-1, the J gene TRBJ2-1; 7 positions agree with TRBD2. Unmatched junction bases numbered 2, after V lost 5 bases and J lost 7 bases. Germline V gene sequence: CDR1 MNHNS, CDR2 SASEGT. This CDR3 has 12 residues. CDR3 in amino acids: CASSFGGNEQFF. CDR3 sequence (DNA): TGTGCCAGCAGTTTCGGGGGGAATGAGCAGTTCTTC.

The V call is TRBV6-5, the J call TRBJ1-1, with 7 bases aligning to TRBD1. The trim removed 6 bases at V and 1 base at J, leaving 5 bases unmatched. Germline CDR1 reads MNHEY; CDR2 reads SVGAGI. The CDR3 is 14 amino acids. The DNA for the CDR3 is TGTGCCAGCAGACCGACAGGGTCGAACACTGAAGCTTTCTTT. Protein product: CASRPTGSNTEAFF.

The CDR3 bases are TGTGCCAGCACTCGAGGGGGGGGTAGCGTGCAGCCCCAGCATTTT. It translates to CASTRGGGSVQPQHF. This chain links TRBV28 with TRBJ1-5; D may be TRBD1 (6 bases). Germline lookup yields CDR1 MDHEN and CDR2 SYDVKM. V was shortened by 7 bases and J by 7 bases, with 20 bases between the two germline ends. The CDR3 contains 15 residues.

This chain uses TRBV7-2 with TRBJ2-7; 9 positions agree with TRBD1. The trim removed 5 bases at V and 4 bases at J, leaving 12 bases unmatched. The CDR3 has 16 amino acids. Germline V gives CDR1 SGHTA, CDR2 FQGNSA. CDR3 DNA sequence: TGTGCCAGCAGCCATCCCGAGGGGACAGGGTTTTACGAGCAGTACTTC. It translates to CASSHPEGTGFYEQYF.

This chain joins TRBV5-5 and TRBJ1-2; 7 bases match TRBD1. Per germline, CDR1 SGHKS and CDR2 YYEKEE (reference sequence). This CDR3 spans 15 amino acids. V was pared by 0 bases and J by 4 bases, with 6 bases of the junction left unmatched. CDR3 sequence reads: CASSLVGGASYGYTF. As DNA, the CDR3 is TGTGCCAGCAGCTTGGTAGGGGGCGCGTCCTATGGCTACACCTTC.

The rearrangement links TRBV28 to TRBJ1-1; D may be TRBD1 (6 bases). CDR3 length: 12 residues. V gave up 10 bases and J gave up 8 bases, with 17 bases separating them. Germline V gene lookup returns CDR1 MDHEN and CDR2 SYDVKM. CDR3 loop: CAIQDRRTEAFF. The CDR3 DNA is TGTGCCATCCAAGACAGGCGAACAGAAGCTTTCTTT.

This clone was detected once. The chain uses TRBV2 and TRBJ1-2; TRBD1 agrees at 9 bases. CDR3 length: 18 amino acids. The V and J ends lost 5 bases and 3 bases, in that order; junction bases with no gene match: 16. Germline CDR1 and CDR2: SNHLY and FYNNEI. CDR3 loop: CASSSPPTGTGRYYGYTF. The CDR3 DNA sequence: TGTGCCAGCAGTTCTCCACCTACCGGGACAGGGAGATACTATGGCTACACCTTC.

CDR3 DNA sequence: TGTGCCAGCAGCTCCAGGGGAACCTCCTACGAGCAGTACTTC. Protein product: CASSSRGTSYEQYF. The chain has TRBV5-4 and TRBJ2-7; D is perhaps TRBD1 (6 bases). The CDR3 covers 14 residues. CDR1 and CDR2 from the germline V gene are SGHNT and YYREEE (reference sequence). V lost 3 bases and J lost 0, with 10 bases in between.

The gene calls are TRBV7-8 and TRBJ1-4; D unresolved. V gave up 2 bases and J gave up 8 bases, with 21 bases separating them. The CDR3 has 17 residues. Germline CDR1 and CDR2: SGHVS and FQNEAQ. The CDR3 DNA reads TGTGCCAGCAGCTTAAGTTCCTTTCCGAGACGGAGGGAAAAACTGTTTTTT. This translates into CASSLSSFPRRREKLFF.

V and J are TRBV27 and TRBJ1-1; D is possibly TRBD1 (5 bases). The germline gives CDR1 MNHEY, CDR2 SMNVEV (reference sequence). V was trimmed by 8 bases and J by 1 base, leaving 11 bases between them. The CDR3 spans 13 residues. CDR3 residues: CASGPGRNTEAFF. The CDR3 DNA reads TGTGCCAGCGGCCCAGGGCGGAACACTGAAGCTTTCTTT.

This clone was recorded only once. The chain is built from TRBV4-2 and TRBJ2-7; TRBD1 matches at 8 bases. The CDR3 has 18 residues. Per the germline V gene, CDR1 is LGHNA and CDR2 is YNFKEQ. The junction had 10 bases not matched to a gene; V was cut back by 0 bases and J by 0 bases. CDR3 region: CASSQDTGSGGYSYEQYF. The DNA of the CDR3 is TGTGCCAGCAGCCAAGACACCGGCTCAGGGGGCTACTCCTACGAGCAGTACTTC.

This clone was seen only a few times. The chain uses TRBV18 and TRBJ2-1; 8 bases agree with TRBD1. Germline V gives CDR1 KGHSH, CDR2 LQKENI. The CDR3 covers 15 residues. After removal of 3 bases from V and 9 bases from J, the junction contained 10 bases not matched to a gene. This CDR3 is CASSPPTGAFGEQFF. The CDR3 DNA follows: TGTGCCAGCTCACCGCCGACAGGGGCTTTTGGTGAGCAGTTCTTC.

This chain joins TRBV10-3 and TRBJ1-1; tentative D call: TRBD1 (6 bases). V lost 5 bases, J lost 4 bases, and 11 bases lay in between. The CDR3 totals 13 residues. The germline V gene encodes CDR1 ENHRY and CDR2 SYGVKD. The CDR3 DNA reads as TGTGCCATCAGTAGGGGGGCGGGCACTGAAGCTTTCTTT. Protein: CAISRGAGTEAFF.

This clone showed up just once. The V gene is TRBV19, the J gene TRBJ2-7, with 8 bases identical to TRBD1. In germline, CDR1 is LNHDA, CDR2 SQIVND (reference sequence). The CDR3 loop spans 14 amino acids. Trimming removed 3 bases from V and 3 bases from J; junction bases left unmatched: 4. CDR3 nucleotides: TGTGCCAGTAGTATTTCTGGGACAGGCTACGAGCAGTACTTC. Translating gives CASSISGTGYEQYF. Full variable domain (missing parts from reference TRBV19 and TRBJ2-7): DGGITQSPKYLFRKEGQNVTLSCEQNLNHDAMYWYRQDPGQGLRLIYYSQIVNDFQKGDIAEGYSVSREKKESFPLTVTSAQKNPTAFYLCASSISGTGYEQYFGPGTRLTVT.

The chain employs TRBV18 and TRBJ2-7; no clear D. The CDR3 has 15 residues. Germline V CDR1 and CDR2: KGHSH, LQKENI. The V gene lost 1 base and the J gene lost 1 base, with 11 bases spanning the gap. The CDR3 nucleotides are TGTGCCAGCTCACCACGCGACGGACCTTCCTACGAGCAGTACTTC. Translating gives CASSPRDGPSYEQYF.

This clone has just one count. V gene TRBV7-8 combines with J gene TRBJ2-2, with D tentatively TRBD1 or TRBD2 (6 bases each). The germline V gene has CDR1 SGHVS and CDR2 FQNEAQ. Trimming pared 5 bases from V and 8 bases from J, leaving 18 bases between. The length of the CDR3 is 15 residues. The DNA for the CDR3 is TGTGCCAGCAGCGCGCCGGGGGCTCTAACTGGGGAGCTGTTTTTT. Amino acids: CASSAPGALTGELFF.

This clone was recorded a few times. The chain uses TRBV5-8 and TRBJ1-5; unclear D gene. Germline-derived CDR1 and CDR2 are SGHTS and YDEGEE. V lost 1 base and J lost 6, with 5 bases in between. The CDR3 loop spans 12 amino acids. CDR3 coding DNA: TGTGCCAGCAGCTTGTTCGGTCAGCCCCAGCATTTT. It encodes CASSLFGQPQHF.

This chain connects TRBV4-3 to TRBJ1-5; no firm D call. Trimming removed 1 base from V and 5 bases from J, with 6 bases in between. The length of the CDR3 is 13 residues. Germline V gene sequence: CDR1 LGHNA, CDR2 YSLEER. The CDR3 coding sequence is TGCGCCAGCAGCCAAGTGGTTTATCAGCCCCAGCATTTT. Protein: CASSQVVYQPQHF.

The V call is TRBV11-2, the J call TRBJ1-2; TRBD1 agrees at 8 bases. V lost 3 bases and J lost 8; bases outside the gene matches: 8. This CDR3 spans 14 amino acids. Per the germline V gene, CDR1 is SGHAT and CDR2 is FQNNGV. Written as DNA, the CDR3 is TGTGCCAGCAGCTTGGACAGGGCCCTTGGGGGCTACACCTTC. Translation: CASSLDRALGGYTF.